This T cell receptor (beta chain) emerged from a study of blood T cell repertoires in COVID-19. The CDR3 length is 18 residues. V shed 0 bases, J shed 4 bases, and the junction held 10 bases outside the gene matches. Germline loops: CDR1 SGHTA, CDR2 FQGTGA. Using immunoSEQ multiplex PCR, the repertoire was profiled, and TCRdb retains in-frame clones only, with some absent. The sample has 200,000 to 250,000 clones; roughly four fifths are singletons. This chain links TRBV7-3 with TRBJ2-3; 10 bases map to TRBD2. This receptor was obtained from a woman older than 75 with COVID-19, enrolled during active disease. Sequenced input: peripheral blood. The chain's CDR3 is CASSLTRASGSFSDTQYF. The CDR3, as DNA: TGTGCCAGCAGCTTAACACGGGCTAGCGGGAGCTTCTCAGATACGCAGTATTTT.